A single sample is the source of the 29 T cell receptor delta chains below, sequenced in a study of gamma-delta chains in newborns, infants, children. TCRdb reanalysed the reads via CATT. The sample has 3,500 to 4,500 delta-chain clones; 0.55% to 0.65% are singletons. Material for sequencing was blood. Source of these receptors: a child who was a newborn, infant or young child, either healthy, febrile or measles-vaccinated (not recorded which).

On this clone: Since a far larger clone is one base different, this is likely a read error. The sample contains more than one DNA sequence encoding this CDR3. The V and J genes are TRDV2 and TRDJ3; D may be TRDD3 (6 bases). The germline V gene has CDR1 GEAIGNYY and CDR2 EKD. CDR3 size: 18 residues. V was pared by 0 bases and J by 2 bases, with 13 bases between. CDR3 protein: CACDTVLGDTWDTRQMFF. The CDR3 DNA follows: TGTGCCTGTGACACCGTACTGGGCGATACCTGGGACACCCGACAGATGTTTTTC.

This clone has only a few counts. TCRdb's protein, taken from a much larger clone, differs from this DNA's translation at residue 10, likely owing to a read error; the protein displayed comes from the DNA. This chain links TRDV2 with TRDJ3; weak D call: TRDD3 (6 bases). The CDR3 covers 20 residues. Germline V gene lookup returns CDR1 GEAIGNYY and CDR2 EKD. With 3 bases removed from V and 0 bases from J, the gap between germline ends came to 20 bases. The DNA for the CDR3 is TGTGCCTGTGACTCCGTGCATCTGGGGATGTACTCCTGGGACACCCGACAGATGTTTTTC. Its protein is CACDSVHLGMYSWDTRQMFF.

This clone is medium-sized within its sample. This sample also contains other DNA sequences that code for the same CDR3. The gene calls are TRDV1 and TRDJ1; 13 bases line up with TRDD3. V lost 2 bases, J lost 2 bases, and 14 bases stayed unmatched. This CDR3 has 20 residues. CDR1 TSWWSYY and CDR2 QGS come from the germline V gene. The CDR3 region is CALGEKRSYWGIRATDKLIF. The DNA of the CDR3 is TGTGCTCTTGGGGAAAAAAGGTCCTACTGGGGGATACGCGCGACCGATAAACTCATCTTT.

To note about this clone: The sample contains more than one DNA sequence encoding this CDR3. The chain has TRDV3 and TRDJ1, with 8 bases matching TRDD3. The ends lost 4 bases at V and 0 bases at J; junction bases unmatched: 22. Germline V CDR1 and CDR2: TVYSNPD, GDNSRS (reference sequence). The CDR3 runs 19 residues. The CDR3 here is CASLYSLTGGLPYTDKLIF. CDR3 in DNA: TGTGCCTCCCTATACTCTTTGACTGGGGGGCTACCTTACACCGATAAACTCATCTTT. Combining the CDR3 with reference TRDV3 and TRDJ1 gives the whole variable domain CDKVTQSSPDQTVASGSEVVLLCTYDTVYSNPDLFWYRIRPDYSFQFVFYGDNSRSEGADFTQGRFSVKHILTQKAFHLVISPVRTEDSATYYCASLYSLTGGLPYTDKLIFGKGTRVTVEP.

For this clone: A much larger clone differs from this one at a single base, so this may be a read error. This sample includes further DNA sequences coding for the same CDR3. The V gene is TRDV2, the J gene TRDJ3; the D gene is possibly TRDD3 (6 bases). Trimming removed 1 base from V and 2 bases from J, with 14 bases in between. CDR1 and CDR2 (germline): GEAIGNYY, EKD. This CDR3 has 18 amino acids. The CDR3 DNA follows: TGTGCCTGTGACACGGGGGACAGGGGAACCTGGGACACCCGACAGATGTTTTTC. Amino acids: CACDTGDRGTWDTRQMFF.

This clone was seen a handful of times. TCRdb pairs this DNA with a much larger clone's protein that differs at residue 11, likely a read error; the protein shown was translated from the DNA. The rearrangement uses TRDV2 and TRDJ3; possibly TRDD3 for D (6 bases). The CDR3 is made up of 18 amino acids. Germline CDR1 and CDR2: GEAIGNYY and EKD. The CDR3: CACDTVGVSSRDTRQMFF. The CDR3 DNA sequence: TGTGCCTGTGACACCGTGGGGGTCAGCTCCCGGGACACCCGACAGATGTTTTTC.

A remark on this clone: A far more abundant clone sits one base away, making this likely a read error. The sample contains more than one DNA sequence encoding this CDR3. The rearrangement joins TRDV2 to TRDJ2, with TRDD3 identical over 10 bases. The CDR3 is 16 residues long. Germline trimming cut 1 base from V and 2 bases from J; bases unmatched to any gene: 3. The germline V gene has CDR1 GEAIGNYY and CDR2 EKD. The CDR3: CACDTLGDSLTAQLFF. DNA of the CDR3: TGTGCCTGTGACACACTGGGGGATTCCTTGACAGCACAACTCTTCTTT.

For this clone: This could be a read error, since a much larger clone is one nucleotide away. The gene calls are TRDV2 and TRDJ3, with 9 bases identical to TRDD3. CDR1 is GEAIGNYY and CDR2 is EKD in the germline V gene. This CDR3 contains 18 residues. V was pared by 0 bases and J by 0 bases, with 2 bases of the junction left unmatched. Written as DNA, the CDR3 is TGTGCCTGTGACACCGGGGGATACCGCTCCTGGGACACCCGACAGATGTTTTTC. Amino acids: CACDTGGYRSWDTRQMFF.

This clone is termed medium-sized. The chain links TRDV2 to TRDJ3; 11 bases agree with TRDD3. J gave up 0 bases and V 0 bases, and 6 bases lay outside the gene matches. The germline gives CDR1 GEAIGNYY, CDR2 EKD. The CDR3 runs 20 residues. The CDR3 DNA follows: TGTGCCTGTGACACCGTAAATACTGGGGGATACTCCTGGGACACCCGACAGATGTTTTTC. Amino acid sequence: CACDTVNTGGYSWDTRQMFF.

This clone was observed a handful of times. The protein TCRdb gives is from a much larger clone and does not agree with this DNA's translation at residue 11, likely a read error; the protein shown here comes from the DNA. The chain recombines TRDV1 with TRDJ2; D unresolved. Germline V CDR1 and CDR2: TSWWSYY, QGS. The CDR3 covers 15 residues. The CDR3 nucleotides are TGTGCTCTTGGGGAATTCCGGGCTTTGACAGTACAACTCTTCTTT. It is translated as CALGEFRALTVQLFF.

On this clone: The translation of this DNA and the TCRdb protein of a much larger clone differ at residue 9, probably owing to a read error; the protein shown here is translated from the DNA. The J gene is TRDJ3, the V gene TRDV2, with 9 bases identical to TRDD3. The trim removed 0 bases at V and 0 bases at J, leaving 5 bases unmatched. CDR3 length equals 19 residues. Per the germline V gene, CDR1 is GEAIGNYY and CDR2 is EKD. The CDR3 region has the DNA TGTGCCTGTGACACCTGGGGGATATGGAGCTCCTGGGACACCCGACAGATGTTTTTC. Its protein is CACDTWGIWSSWDTRQMFF.

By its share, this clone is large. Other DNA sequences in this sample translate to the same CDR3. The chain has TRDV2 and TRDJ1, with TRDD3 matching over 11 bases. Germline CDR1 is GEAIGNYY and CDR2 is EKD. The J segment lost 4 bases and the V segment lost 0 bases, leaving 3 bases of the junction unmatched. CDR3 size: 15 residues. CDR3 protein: CACDTWGIRGDKLIF. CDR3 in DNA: TGTGCCTGTGACACCTGGGGGATACGAGGCGATAAACTCATCTTT.

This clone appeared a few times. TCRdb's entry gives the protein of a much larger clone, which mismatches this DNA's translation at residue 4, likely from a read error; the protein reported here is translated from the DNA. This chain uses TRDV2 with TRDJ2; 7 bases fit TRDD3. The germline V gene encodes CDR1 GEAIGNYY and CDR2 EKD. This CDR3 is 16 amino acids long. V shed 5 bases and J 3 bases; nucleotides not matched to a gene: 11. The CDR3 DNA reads TGTGCCTGTGGCGTACTGGGGACAACGCTGACAGCACAACTCTTCTTT. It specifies CACGVLGTTLTAQLFF.

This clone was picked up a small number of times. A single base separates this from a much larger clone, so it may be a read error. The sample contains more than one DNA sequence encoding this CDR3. CDR3 residues: CACDFLAISAGADKLIF. The DNA of the CDR3 is TGTGCCTGTGACTTTCTGGCCATATCTGCGGGCGCCGATAAACTTATCTTT. The rearrangement uses TRDV2 and TRDJ1; D remains ambiguous. Germline V lookup: CDR1 GEAIGNYY, CDR2 EKD. This CDR3 has 17 amino acids.

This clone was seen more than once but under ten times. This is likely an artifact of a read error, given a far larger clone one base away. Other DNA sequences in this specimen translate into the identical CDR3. The CDR3: CACDILGDTWDTRQMFF. DNA for the CDR3: TGTGCCTGCGACATACTGGGGGATACCTGGGACACCCGACAGATGTTTTTC. V usage is TRDV2 and J usage is TRDJ3, with 11 bases matching TRDD3. The CDR3 sequence is 17 residues long. Germline assignment: CDR1 GEAIGNYY and CDR2 EKD.

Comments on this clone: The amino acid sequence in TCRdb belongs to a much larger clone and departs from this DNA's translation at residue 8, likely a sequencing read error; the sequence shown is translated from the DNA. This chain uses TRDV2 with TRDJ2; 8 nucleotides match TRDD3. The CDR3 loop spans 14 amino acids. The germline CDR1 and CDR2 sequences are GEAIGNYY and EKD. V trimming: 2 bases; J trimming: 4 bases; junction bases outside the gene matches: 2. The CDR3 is CACDILGGTAQLFF. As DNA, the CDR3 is TGTGCCTGTGACATACTGGGGGGGACAGCACAACTCTTCTTT.

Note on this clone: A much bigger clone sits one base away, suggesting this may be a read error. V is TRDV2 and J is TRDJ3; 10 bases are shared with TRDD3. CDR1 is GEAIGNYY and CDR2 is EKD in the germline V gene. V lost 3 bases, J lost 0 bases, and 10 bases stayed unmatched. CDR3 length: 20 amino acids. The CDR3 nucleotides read TGTGCCTGTGACGCCTACTGGGGGATGCGTAGCTCCTGGGACACCCGACAGATGTTTTTC. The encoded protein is CACDAYWGMRSSWDTRQMFF.

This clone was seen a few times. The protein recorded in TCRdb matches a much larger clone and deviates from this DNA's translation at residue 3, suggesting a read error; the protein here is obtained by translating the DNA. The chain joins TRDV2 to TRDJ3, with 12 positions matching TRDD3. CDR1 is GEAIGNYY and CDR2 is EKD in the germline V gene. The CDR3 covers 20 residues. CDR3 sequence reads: CARDRLGDTRGTWDTRQMFF. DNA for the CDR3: TGTGCCCGTGACAGGCTGGGGGATACGCGAGGGACCTGGGACACCCGACAGATGTTTTTC.

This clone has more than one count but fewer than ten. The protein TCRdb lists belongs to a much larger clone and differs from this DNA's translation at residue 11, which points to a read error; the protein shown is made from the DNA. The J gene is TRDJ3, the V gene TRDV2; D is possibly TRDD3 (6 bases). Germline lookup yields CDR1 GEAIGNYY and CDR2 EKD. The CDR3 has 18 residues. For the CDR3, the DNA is TGTGCCTGTGACACCGGATACTCTAACTCCAGGGACACCCGACAGATGTTTTTC. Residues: CACDTGYSNSRDTRQMFF.

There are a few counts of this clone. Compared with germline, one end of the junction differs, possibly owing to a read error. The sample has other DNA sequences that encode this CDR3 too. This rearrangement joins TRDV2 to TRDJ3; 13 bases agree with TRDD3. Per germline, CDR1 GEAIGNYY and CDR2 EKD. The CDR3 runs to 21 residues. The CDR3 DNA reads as TGTGCCTGTGACACTGTACTGGGGGATACGATTAGCTCCCGGGACACCCGACAGATGTTTTTC. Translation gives CACDTVLGDTISSRDTRQMFF.

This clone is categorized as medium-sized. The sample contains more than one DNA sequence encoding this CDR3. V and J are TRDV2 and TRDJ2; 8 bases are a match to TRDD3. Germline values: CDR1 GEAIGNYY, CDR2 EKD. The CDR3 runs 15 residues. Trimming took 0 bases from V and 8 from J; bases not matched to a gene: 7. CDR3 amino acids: CACDTVGDTKAQLFF. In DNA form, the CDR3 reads TGTGCCTGTGACACCGTCGGGGATACTAAGGCACAACTCTTCTTT.

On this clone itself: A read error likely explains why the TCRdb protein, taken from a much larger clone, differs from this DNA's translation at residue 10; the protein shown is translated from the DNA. CDR3 sequence reads: CACDTVAGDARQMFF. The CDR3 nucleotides are TGTGCCTGTGACACCGTTGCGGGGGACGCCCGACAGATGTTTTTC. The chain joins TRDV2 to TRDJ3, with a tentative D call TRDD3 (6 bases). This CDR3 contains 15 residues. CDR1 GEAIGNYY and CDR2 EKD come from the germline V gene.

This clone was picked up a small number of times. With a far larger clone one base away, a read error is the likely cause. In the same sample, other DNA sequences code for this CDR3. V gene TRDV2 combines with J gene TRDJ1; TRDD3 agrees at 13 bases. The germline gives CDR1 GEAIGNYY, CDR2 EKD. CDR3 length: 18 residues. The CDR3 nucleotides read TGTGCCTGTGACACGGTACTGGGGGATACGCACTACACCGACAAACTCATCTTT. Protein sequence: CACDTVLGDTHYTDKLIF.

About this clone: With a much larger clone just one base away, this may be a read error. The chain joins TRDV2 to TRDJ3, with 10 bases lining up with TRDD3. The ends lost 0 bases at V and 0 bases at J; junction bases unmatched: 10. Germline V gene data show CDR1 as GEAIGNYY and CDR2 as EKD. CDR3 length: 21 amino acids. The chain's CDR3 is CACDTVLGDVKSSWDTRQMFF. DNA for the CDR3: TGTGCCTGTGACACCGTACTGGGGGATGTTAAGAGCTCCTGGGACACCCGACAGATGTTTTTC.

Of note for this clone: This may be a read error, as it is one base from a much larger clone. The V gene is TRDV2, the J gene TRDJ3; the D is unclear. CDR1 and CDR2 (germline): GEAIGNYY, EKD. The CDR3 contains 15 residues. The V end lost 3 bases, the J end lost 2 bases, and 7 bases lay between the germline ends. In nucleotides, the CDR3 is TGTGCCTGTGACTGGGAAACCTGGGACACCCGACAGATGTTTTTC. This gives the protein CACDWETWDTRQMFF.

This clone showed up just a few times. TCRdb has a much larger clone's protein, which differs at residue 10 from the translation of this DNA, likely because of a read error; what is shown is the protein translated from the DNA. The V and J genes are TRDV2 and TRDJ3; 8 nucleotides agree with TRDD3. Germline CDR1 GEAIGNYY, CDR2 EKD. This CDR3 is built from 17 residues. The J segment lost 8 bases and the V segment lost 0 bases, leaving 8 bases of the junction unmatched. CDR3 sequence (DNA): TGTGCCTGTGACACCGCGGGGATACCCTTGAACACCCGACAGATGTTTTTC. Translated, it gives CACDTAGIPLNTRQMFF.

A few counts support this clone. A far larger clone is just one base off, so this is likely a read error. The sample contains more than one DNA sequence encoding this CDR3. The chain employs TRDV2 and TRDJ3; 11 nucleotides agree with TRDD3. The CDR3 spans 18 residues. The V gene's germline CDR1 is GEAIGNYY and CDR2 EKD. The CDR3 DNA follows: TGTGCCTGCGACATACTGGGGGATAAAGCCTGGGACACCCGACAGATGTTTTTC. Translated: CACDILGDKAWDTRQMFF.

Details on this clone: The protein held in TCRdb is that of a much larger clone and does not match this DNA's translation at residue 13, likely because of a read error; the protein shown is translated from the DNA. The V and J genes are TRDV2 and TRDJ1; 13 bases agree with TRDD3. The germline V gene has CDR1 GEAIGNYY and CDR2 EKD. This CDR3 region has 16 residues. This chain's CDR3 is CACDILGDTYTDELIF. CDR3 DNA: TGTGCCTGTGACATACTGGGGGATACGTACACCGATGAACTCATCTTT.

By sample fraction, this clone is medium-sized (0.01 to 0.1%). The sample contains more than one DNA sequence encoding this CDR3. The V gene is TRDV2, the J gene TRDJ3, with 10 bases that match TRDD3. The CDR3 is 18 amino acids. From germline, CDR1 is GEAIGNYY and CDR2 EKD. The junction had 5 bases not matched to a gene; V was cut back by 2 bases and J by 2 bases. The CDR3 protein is CACDILGDGTWDTRQMFF. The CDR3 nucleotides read TGTGCCTGTGACATACTGGGGGATGGTACCTGGGACACCCGACAGATGTTTTTC.